The TCR beta chain described here comes from a study of OX40 agonist ivuxolimab in advanced cancers. Study-level points and caveats: Partial responders receiving 0.1-3.0 mg/kg showed among the lowest clonal expansion. CD8+ T cells showed, on average, more clonal expansion than CD4+ cells.

This clone was seen a few times. The antigen remains unidentified. CDR3 length equals 16 residues. From germline, CDR1 is LNHNV and CDR2 YYDKDF (reference sequence). V dropped 1 base and J dropped 4 bases, with 11 bases sitting between them. The data were produced by immunoSEQ multiplex PCR, yet TCRdb's version contains in-frame clones alone and is incomplete. Of 90,000 to 100,000 clones in the sample, roughly 87% were seen once. This specimen was CD4+ or CD8+ T cells sorted from blood, taken in a trial of the OX40 agonist ivuxolimab. V gene TRBV15 combines with J gene TRBJ2-6, with D uncertain. This receptor was taken from an adult with an advanced solid tumor such as melanoma, head and neck, liver or kidney cancer. This CDR3 reads CATSRVGVAGANVLTF. The CDR3 region has the DNA TGTGCCACCAGCAGAGTCGGAGTGGCAGGGGCCAACGTCCTGACTTTC.